This TCR beta chain is drawn from a study of cytomegalovirus exposure and HLA in healthy donors. The study's findings and limits: According to the study, approximately 150 TCR beta chains were cytomegalovirus-associated. The presence/absence work took it that sequencing depth was about the same across donors. Most TCR sequences proved rare, with some public TCRs found in many donors. A later analysis linked a missense DCLRE1C variant to TCR beta V- and J-gene trimming.

CDR1 is SGDLS and CDR2 is YYNGEE in the germline V gene. Deletions cut 4 bases from V and 3 bases from J, with 17 bases between. The CDR3 covers 15 residues. Concerning this clone: The antigen is not known.

The PCR used 60 Vbeta and 13 Jbeta primers. The protocol was immunoSEQ multiplex PCR, while the TCRdb copy is restricted to in-frame clones and leaves out a portion. Recorded for this sample: more than 40,000 clones. Material: PBMCs. The receptor comes from a woman between 40 and 55 years old in good health and CMV-seronegative. The rearrangement uses TRBV9 and TRBJ2-7, with a weak D call TRBD2 (6 bases). CDR3 residues: CASSRSGAQLYEQYF. The DNA of the CDR3 is TGTGCCAGCAGCCGTTCGGGAGCTCAACTCTACGAGCAGTACTTC. Looking up the rest from reference TRBV9 and TRBJ2-7 gives the full variable domain: DSGVTQTPKHLITATGQRVTLRCSPRSGDLSVYWYQQSLDQGLQFLIQYYNGEERAKGNILERFSAQQFPDLHSELNLSSLELGDSALYFCASSRSGAQLYEQYFGPGTRLTVT.